A selection of T cell receptor beta chains follows, all from one sample in a study of vaccination and CD4 T cells after COVID-19. Antigens of these TCRs are unknown. MiXCR was run by TCRdb on the PCR reads, yielding one entry per CDR3 protein. The table lists 25,000 to 30,000 distinct CDR3 sequences, around two fifths of them singletons. Specimen: CD4+ T cells from blood, cultured in vitro, collected about 7 months after SARS-CoV-2 vaccination. The receptors were sampled from a human donor who had recovered from COVID-19. Both conserved end residues are part of each CDR3. D genes are given only for firm matches. Not every row has a clone size; where given, it reads once, few, many or a size class.

CDR3 length	V gene	D gene	clone size	J gene	CDR3 protein	CDR3 DNA
13	TRBV20-1	NA	NA	TRBJ1-5	CSARTEGNQPQHF	TGCAGTGCTAGGACAGAAGGCAATCAGCCCCAGCATTTT
17	TRBV20-1	TRBD2	NA	TRBJ2-1	CSAPSLAGGSRYNEQFF	TGCAGTGCTCCGTCCCTAGCGGGAGGGTCTCGGTACAATGAGCAGTTCTTC
14	TRBV6-1	TRBD1	NA	TRBJ1-6	CASSFRDRGSPLHF	TGTGCCAGCAGCTTCCGGGACAGGGGTTCACCCCTCCACTTT
14	TRBV20-1	TRBD2	medium-sized	TRBJ2-1	CSAPRGSGKNEQFF	TGCAGTGCACCTCGGGGGAGCGGGAAGAATGAGCAGTTCTTC
12	TRBV6-1	NA	NA	TRBJ1-1	CASSEPREEAFF	TGTGCCAGCAGTGAACCCAGGGAGGAAGCTTTCTTT
16	TRBV27	TRBD1	NA	TRBJ2-1	CASSRTPGQGPNEQFF	TGTGCCAGCAGTCGAACCCCGGGACAGGGTCCCAATGAGCAGTTCTTC
15	TRBV6-2/TRBV6-3	TRBD1	NA	TRBJ2-7	CASSRFGQGVYEQYF	TGTGCCAGCAGTCGGTTCGGACAGGGGGTTTACGAGCAGTACTTC
13	TRBV29-1	NA	NA	TRBJ1-1	CSATDSMNTEAFF	TGCAGCGCTACCGACAGCATGAACACTGAAGCTTTCTTT
12	TRBV7-9	NA	few	TRBJ1-5	CASSLGNQPQHF	TGTGCCAGCAGCTTAGGCAATCAGCCCCAGCATTTT
13	TRBV27	NA	NA	TRBJ2-6	CASRRDRANVLTF	TGTGCCAGCAGAAGGGACCGGGCCAACGTCCTGACTTTC
11	TRBV29-1	NA	NA	TRBJ2-7	CSAMDGDEQYF	TGCAGCGCCATGGACGGGGACGAGCAGTACTTC
14	TRBV20-1	TRBD1	NA	TRBJ2-7	CSAGVGQGAREQYF	TGCAGTGCTGGGGTGGGACAGGGGGCACGGGAGCAGTACTTC
17	TRBV7-2	NA	once	TRBJ2-7	CASRIPAGGSSSYEQYF	TGTGCCAGCAGAATACCGGCCGGCGGCTCCAGCTCCTACGAGCAGTACTTC
15	TRBV24-1	NA	NA	TRBJ2-1	CATSDFRDPYNEQFF	TGTGCCACCAGTGATTTCCGGGACCCCTACAATGAGCAGTTCTTC
11	TRBV20-1	NA	NA	TRBJ2-5	CSTEPKETQYF	TGCAGTACTGAACCCAAAGAGACCCAGTACTTC
11	TRBV10-3	NA	NA	TRBJ2-3	CAIRDADTQYF	TGTGCCATCAGGGACGCAGATACGCAGTATTTT
15	TRBV5-4	NA	NA	TRBJ1-1	CASSPLRGSSTEAFF	TGTGCCAGCAGCCCACTCAGGGGTAGTAGCACTGAAGCTTTCTTT
17	TRBV5-1	TRBD2	NA	TRBJ2-3	CASSHGHSGSISDTQYF	TGCGCCAGCAGCCATGGTCATAGCGGGAGTATTTCAGATACGCAGTATTTT
11	TRBV24-1	NA	NA	TRBJ2-5	CATSQGEAQYF	TGTGCCACCAGTCAAGGGGAGGCCCAGTACTTC
11	TRBV6-5	NA	NA	TRBJ1-1	CASSYNSEAFF	TGTGCCAGCAGTTACAACAGTGAAGCTTTCTTT
16	TRBV20-1	TRBD2	few	TRBJ2-5	CSALPGLAGAMETQYF	TGCAGTGCTCTCCCAGGACTAGCGGGAGCTATGGAGACCCAGTACTTC
14	TRBV20-1	NA	few	TRBJ1-6	CSATQSIQESPLHF	TGCAGTGCTACTCAGTCTATTCAAGAATCACCCCTCCACTTT
16	TRBV7-3	NA	NA	TRBJ2-3	CASSLLSGSGTDTQYF	TGTGCCAGCAGCTTATTATCGGGGAGCGGGACAGATACGCAGTATTTT
14	TRBV4-1	TRBD2	few	TRBJ2-3	CASSPRGSSDTQYF	TGCGCCAGCAGCCCCCGCGGGAGTTCAGATACGCAGTATTTT
15	TRBV24-1	TRBD1	NA	TRBJ2-7	CATSDSDRVSHEQYF	TGTGCCACCAGTGACTCCGACAGGGTTAGCCACGAGCAGTACTTC
8	TRBV7-9	NA	few	TRBJ2-3	CAEDTQYF	TGTGCCGAAGATACGCAGTATTTT
14	TRBV10-3	NA	few	TRBJ2-5	CAISDSDRQETQYF	TGTGCCATCAGTGACTCGGACAGACAAGAGACCCAGTACTTC
16	TRBV4-1	TRBD1	few	TRBJ1-2	CASSQGPGQGAYGYTF	TGCGCCAGCAGCCAAGGTCCGGGACAGGGGGCCTATGGCTACACCTTC
14	TRBV7-8	NA	NA	TRBJ1-5	CASSYGTRNQPQHF	TGTGCCAGCAGCTACGGGACGAGAAATCAGCCCCAGCATTTT
14	TRBV7-8	NA	NA	TRBJ1-1	CASSFGGFDTEAFF	TGTGCCAGCAGCTTCGGGGGATTTGACACTGAAGCTTTCTTT
15	TRBV7-9	NA	NA	TRBJ2-5	CASSLYIGDQETQYF	TGTGCCAGCAGCTTATACATCGGAGACCAAGAGACCCAGTACTTC
16	TRBV28	TRBD2	NA	TRBJ2-3	CASRGTSGTHTDTQYF	TGTGCCAGCAGAGGGACTAGCGGGACCCACACAGATACGCAGTATTTT
15	TRBV20-1	TRBD1	few	TRBJ2-5	CSARDLGQGSGTQYF	TGCAGTGCTAGAGATCTAGGACAGGGTAGCGGGACCCAGTACTTC
15	TRBV27	NA	NA	TRBJ2-7	CASSLGGYQPYEQYF	TGTGCCAGCAGTTTAGGAGGGTACCAACCCTACGAGCAGTACTTC
12	TRBV7-8	NA	NA	TRBJ1-1	CASSLDNQKFFF	TGTGCCAGCAGCTTAGACAATCAGAAGTTTTTCTTT
16	TRBV7-9	TRBD1	NA	TRBJ2-2	CASRSGQGVGTGELFF	TGTGCCAGCAGATCAGGACAGGGAGTAGGGACCGGGGAGCTGTTTTTT
12	TRBV12-3/TRBV12-4	NA	NA	TRBJ2-7	CASREGDGEQYF	TGTGCCAGCAGGGAGGGGGATGGTGAGCAGTACTTC
14	TRBV28	NA	NA	TRBJ1-5	CASAPTGHNQPQHF	TGTGCCAGCGCACCAACAGGGCACAATCAGCCCCAGCATTTT
16	TRBV27	TRBD2	NA	TRBJ2-3	CASTSLAGDRTDTQYF	TGTGCCAGCACTTCCCTAGCGGGAGATCGGACAGATACGCAGTATTTT
14	TRBV7-9	TRBD2	few	TRBJ2-5	CASSLDEREDTQYF	TGTGCCAGCAGCTTAGACGAACGGGAGGATACCCAGTACTTC
15	TRBV19	NA	NA	TRBJ1-1	CASSVVRIKGTEAFF	TGTGCCAGTAGTGTCGTCCGCATTAAGGGCACTGAAGCTTTCTTT
14	TRBV20-1	NA	NA	TRBJ1-6	CSAPLPGHNSPLHF	TGCAGTGCCCCTCTACCCGGCCATAATTCACCCCTCCACTTT
13	TRBV7-8	TRBD1	NA	TRBJ1-1	CASSPQGDTEAFF	TGTGCCAGCAGCCCCCAGGGGGACACTGAAGCTTTCTTT